A single sample is the source of the 8 T cell receptor beta chains below, sequenced in a study of cytomegalovirus exposure and HLA in healthy donors. Vbeta (60) and Jbeta (13) primers were used in the PCR. Here immunoSEQ multiplex PCR was the method, and the copy in TCRdb shows in-frame clones only, minus some. The table shows about 140,000 clones, with around 75% occurring only once. Sequenced sample: PBMCs. These receptors came from a female donor in good health and CMV-seronegative.

J is TRBJ2-7 and V is TRBV7-8; unclear D gene. Trimming removed 1 base at V and 1 base at J, with 8 bases between. CDR1 and CDR2 from the germline V gene are SGHVS and FQNEAQ. The CDR3 runs to 14 residues. The CDR3 coding sequence is TGTGCCAGCAGCTTAGGCGGCGTTTCCTACGAGCAGTACTTC. It yields the protein CASSLGGVSYEQYF.

This clone was detected once. V and J are TRBV7-2 and TRBJ2-3, with 7 bases identical to TRBD2. The CDR3 is made up of 14 amino acids. J lost 2 bases, V lost 4 bases, and 3 bases had no gene match. Per germline, CDR1 SGHTA and CDR2 FQGNSA. DNA of the CDR3: TGTGCCAGCAGCTCGGGACTACACACAGATACGCAGTATTTT. Residues: CASSSGLHTDTQYF. Supplemented by reference TRBV7-2 and TRBJ2-3, the full variable domain reads GAGVSQSPSNKVTEKGKDVELRCDPISGHTALYWYRQSLGQGLEFLIYFQGNSAPDKSGLPSDRFSAERTGGSVSTLTIQRTQQEDSAVYLCASSSGLHTDTQYFGPGTRLTVL.

This clone was seen just once. This sequence joins TRBV28 and TRBJ1-4; possible D gene TRBD1, 5 bases. The germline V gene has CDR1 MDHEN and CDR2 SYDVKM. V was cut by 8 bases and J by 3 bases, with 7 bases left in between. The CDR3 extends over 12 amino acids. CDR3: CASAGPNEKLFF. The CDR3 nucleotides read TGTGCCAGCGCGGGGCCTAATGAAAAACTGTTTTTT.

V usage is TRBV19 and J usage is TRBJ2-6; the match to TRBD1 covers 9 bases. The CDR3 covers 17 residues. J lost 1 base, V lost 5 bases, and 6 bases had no gene match. The germline V gene encodes CDR1 LNHDA and CDR2 SQIVND (reference sequence). This CDR3 is CASSRGTGISGANVLTF. CDR3 DNA: TGTGCCAGTAGTCGTGGGACAGGGATATCTGGGGCCAACGTCCTGACTTTC.

This rearrangement joins TRBV5-5 to TRBJ2-7; D unresolved. CDR3 length: 14 amino acids. From germline, CDR1 is SGHKS and CDR2 YYEKEE (reference sequence). Deletions cut 2 bases from V and 2 bases from J, with 11 bases between. CDR3 region: CASSFGDIAYEQYF. CDR3 sequence (DNA): TGTGCCAGCAGCTTCGGTGACATTGCCTACGAGCAGTACTTC.

This clone appeared a few times. The DNA of the CDR3 is TGCGCCAGCTCCAGGGGGACTCAGGTTGGGACTGAAGCTTTCTTT. It is translated as CASSRGTQVGTEAFF. This sequence joins TRBV5-1 and TRBJ1-1, with 7 bases identical to TRBD1. The junction had 14 bases not matched to a gene; V was cut back by 7 bases and J by 5 bases. This CDR3 region has 15 residues. Germline V gives CDR1 SGHRS, CDR2 YFSETQ. The whole variable domain, remainder taken from reference TRBV5-1 and TRBJ1-1, is KAGVTQTPRYLIKTRGQQVTLSCSPISGHRSVSWYQQTPGQGLQFLFEYFSETQRNKGNFPGRFSGRQFSNSRSEMNVSTLELGDSALYLCASSRGTQVGTEAFFGQGTRLTVV.

The rearrangement joins TRBV5-6 to TRBJ2-1; 14 nucleotides line up with TRBD2. The germline CDR1 and CDR2 sequences are SGHDT and YYEEEE. Trimming took 6 bases from V and 0 from J; bases not matched to a gene: 11. The CDR3 has 19 residues. The DNA of the CDR3 is TGTGCCAGCATGCTAGGACTAGCGGGAGGACCAAGCTCCTACAATGAGCAGTTCTTC. Translation: CASMLGLAGGPSSYNEQFF.

The chain uses TRBV7-2 and TRBJ2-7, with D unclear. CDR1 is SGHTA, CDR2 FQGNSA, per germline. V was clipped by 1 base and J by 0 bases, with 10 bases between them. The CDR3 contains 15 residues. The CDR3: CASSLGGFSSYEQYF. DNA of the CDR3: TGTGCCAGCAGCTTAGGAGGCTTTAGCTCCTACGAGCAGTACTTC.